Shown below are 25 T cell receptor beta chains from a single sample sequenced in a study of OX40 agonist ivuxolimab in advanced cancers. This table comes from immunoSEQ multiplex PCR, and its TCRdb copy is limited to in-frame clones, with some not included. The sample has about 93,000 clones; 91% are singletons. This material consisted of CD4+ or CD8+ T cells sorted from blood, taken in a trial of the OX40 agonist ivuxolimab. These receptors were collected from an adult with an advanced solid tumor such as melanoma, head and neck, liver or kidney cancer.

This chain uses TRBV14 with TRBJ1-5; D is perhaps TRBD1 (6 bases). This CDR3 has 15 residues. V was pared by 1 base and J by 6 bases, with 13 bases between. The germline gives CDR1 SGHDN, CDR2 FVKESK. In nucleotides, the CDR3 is TGTGCCAGCAGCCAAGGTTCAGGGGAGAGTCAGCCCCAGCATTTT. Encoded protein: CASSQGSGESQPQHF.

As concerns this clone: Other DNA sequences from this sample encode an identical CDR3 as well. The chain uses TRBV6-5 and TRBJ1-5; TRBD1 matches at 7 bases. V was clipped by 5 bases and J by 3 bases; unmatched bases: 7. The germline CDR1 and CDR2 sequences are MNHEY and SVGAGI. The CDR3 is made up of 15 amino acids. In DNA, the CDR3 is TGTGCCAGCAGTAGGACAGGAGACCTCAATCAGCCCCAGCATTTT. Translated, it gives CASSRTGDLNQPQHF.

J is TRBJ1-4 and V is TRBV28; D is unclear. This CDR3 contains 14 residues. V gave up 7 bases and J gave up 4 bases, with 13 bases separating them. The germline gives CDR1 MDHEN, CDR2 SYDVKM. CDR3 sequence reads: CASTAGVLNEKLFF. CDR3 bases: TGTGCCAGCACCGCAGGAGTTCTTAATGAAAAACTGTTTTTT.

The CDR3 region is CASRASLGQGYNEQFF. CDR3 nucleotides: TGTGCCAGCAGAGCTAGCCTAGGACAGGGTTACAATGAGCAGTTCTTC. V usage is TRBV28 and J usage is TRBJ2-1; 8 bases map to TRBD1. In germline, CDR1 is MDHEN, CDR2 SYDVKM. Trimming at V came to 6 bases and at J to 4 bases, leaving 11 bases not matched to a gene. The CDR3 extends over 16 amino acids.

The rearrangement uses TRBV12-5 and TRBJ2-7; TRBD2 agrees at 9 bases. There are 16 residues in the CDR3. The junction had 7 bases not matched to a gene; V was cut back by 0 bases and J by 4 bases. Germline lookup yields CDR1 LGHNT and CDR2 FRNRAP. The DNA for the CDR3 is TGTGCTAGTGGTTTGGTACTAGGGCGGGAGGGGTACGAGCAGTACTTC. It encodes CASGLVLGREGYEQYF. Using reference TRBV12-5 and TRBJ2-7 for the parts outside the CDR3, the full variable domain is DARVTQTPRHKVTEMGQEVTMRCQPILGHNTVFWYRQTMMQGLELLAYFRNRAPLDDSGMPKDRFSAEMPDATLATLKIQPSEPRDSAVYFCASGLVLGREGYEQYFGPGTRLTVT.

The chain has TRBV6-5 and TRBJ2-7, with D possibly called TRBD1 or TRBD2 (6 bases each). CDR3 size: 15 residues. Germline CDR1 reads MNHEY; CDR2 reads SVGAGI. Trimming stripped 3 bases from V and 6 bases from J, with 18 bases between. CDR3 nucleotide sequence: TGTGCCAGCAGTTATTCGGGGGCAGGGGCCTTCGAGCAGTACTTC. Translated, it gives CASSYSGAGAFEQYF.

In DNA, the CDR3 is TGTGCCTGGAGTGCGGGAGCAGGGTACAATCAGCCCCAGCATTTT. Translated: CAWSAGAGYNQPQHF. J is TRBJ1-5 and V is TRBV30; possible D gene TRBD1, 5 bases. The germline V and J ends were trimmed by 1 base and 3 bases, with 13 bases remaining between them. Germline V lookup: CDR1 GTSNPN, CDR2 SVGIG (reference sequence). CDR3 length equals 15 residues.

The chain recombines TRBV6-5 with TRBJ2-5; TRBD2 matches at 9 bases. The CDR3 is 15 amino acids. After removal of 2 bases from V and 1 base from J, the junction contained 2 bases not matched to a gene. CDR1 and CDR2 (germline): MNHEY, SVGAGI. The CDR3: CASSYSGGRQETQYF. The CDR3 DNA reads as TGTGCCAGCAGTTACAGCGGGGGGCGCCAAGAGACCCAGTACTTC.

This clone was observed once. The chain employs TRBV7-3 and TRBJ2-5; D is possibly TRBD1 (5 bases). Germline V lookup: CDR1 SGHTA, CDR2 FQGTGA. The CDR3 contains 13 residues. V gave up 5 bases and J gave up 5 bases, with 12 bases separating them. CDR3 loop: CASSQGAVETQYF. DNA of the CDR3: TGTGCCAGCAGCCAGGGTGCGGTGGAGACCCAGTACTTC.

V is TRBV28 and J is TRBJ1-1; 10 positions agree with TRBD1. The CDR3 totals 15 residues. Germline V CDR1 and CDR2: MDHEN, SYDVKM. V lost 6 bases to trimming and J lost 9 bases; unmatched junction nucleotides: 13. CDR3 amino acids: CASSLTGTGAPKAFF. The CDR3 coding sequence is TGTGCCAGCAGCTTGACCGGGACAGGGGCCCCGAAAGCTTTCTTT.

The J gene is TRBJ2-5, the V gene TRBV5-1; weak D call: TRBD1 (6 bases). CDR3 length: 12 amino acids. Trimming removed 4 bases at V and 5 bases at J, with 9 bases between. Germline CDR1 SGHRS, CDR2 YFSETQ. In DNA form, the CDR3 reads TGCGCCAGCAGCAAGGGGGAGGAGACCCAGTACTTC. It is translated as CASSKGEETQYF.

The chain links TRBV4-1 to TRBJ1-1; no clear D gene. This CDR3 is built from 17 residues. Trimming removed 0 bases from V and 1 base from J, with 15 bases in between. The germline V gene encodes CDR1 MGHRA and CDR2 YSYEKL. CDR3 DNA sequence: TGCGCCAGCAGCCAAGAGTTCCGGGGTTTGGGGAACACTGAAGCTTTCTTT. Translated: CASSQEFRGLGNTEAFF.

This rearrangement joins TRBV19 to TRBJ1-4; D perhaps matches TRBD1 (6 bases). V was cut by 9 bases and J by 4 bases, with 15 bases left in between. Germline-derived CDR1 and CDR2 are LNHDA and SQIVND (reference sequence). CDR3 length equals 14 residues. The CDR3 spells CASRAGHNNEKLFF. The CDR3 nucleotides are TGTGCCAGCCGAGCGGGACATAATAATGAAAAACTGTTTTTT.

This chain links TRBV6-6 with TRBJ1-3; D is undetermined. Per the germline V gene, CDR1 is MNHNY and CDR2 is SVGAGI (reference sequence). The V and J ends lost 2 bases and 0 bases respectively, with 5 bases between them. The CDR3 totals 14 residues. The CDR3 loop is CASSYGSSGNTIYF. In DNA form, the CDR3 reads TGTGCCAGCAGTTACGGTAGCTCTGGAAACACCATATATTTT.

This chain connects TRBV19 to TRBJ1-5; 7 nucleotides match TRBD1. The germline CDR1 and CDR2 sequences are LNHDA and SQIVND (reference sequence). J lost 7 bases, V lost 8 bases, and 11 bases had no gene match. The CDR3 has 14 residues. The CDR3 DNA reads TGTGCCAGTGAAAGCCGACAGGGCCGGCAGCCCCAGCATTTT. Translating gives CASESRQGRQPQHF.

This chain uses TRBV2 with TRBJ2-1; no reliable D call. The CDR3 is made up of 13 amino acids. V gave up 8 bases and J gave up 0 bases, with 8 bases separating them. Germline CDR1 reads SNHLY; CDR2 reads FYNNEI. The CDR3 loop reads CASAVISYNEQFF. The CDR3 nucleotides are TGTGCCAGCGCGGTAATCTCCTACAATGAGCAGTTCTTC.

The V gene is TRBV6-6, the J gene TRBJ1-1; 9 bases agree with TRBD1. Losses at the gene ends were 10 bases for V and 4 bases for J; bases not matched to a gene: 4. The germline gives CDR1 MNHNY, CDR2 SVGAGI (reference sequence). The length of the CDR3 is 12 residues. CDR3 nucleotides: TGTGCCACACAGGGGGCGCGCACTGAAGCTTTCTTT. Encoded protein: CATQGARTEAFF.

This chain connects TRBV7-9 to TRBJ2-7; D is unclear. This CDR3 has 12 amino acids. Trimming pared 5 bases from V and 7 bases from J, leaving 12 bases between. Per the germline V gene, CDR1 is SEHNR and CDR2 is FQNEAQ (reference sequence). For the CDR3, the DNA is TGTGCCAGCAGCCCATCAACCGGGGAGCAGTACTTC. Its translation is CASSPSTGEQYF.

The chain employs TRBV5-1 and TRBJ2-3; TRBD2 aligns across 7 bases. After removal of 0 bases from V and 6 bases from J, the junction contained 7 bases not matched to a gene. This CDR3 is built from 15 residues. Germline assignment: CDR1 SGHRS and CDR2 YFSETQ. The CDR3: CASSLEGRDLDTQYF. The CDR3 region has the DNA TGCGCCAGCAGCTTGGAAGGGAGGGATTTGGATACGCAGTATTTT.

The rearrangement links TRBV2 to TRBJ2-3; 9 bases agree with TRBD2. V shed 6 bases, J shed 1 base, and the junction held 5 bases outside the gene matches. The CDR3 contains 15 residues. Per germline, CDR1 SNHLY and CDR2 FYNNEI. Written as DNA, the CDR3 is TGTGCCAGCAGGGTTAGACTAGCGGGCACAGATACGCAGTATTTT. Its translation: CASRVRLAGTDTQYF.

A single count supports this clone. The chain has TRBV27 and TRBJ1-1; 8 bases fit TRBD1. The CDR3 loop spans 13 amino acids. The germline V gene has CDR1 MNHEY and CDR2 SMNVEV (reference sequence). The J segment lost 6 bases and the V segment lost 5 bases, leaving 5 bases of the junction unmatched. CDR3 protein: CASSRQGLSEAFF. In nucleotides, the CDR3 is TGTGCCAGCAGTAGACAGGGGTTGTCTGAAGCTTTCTTT.

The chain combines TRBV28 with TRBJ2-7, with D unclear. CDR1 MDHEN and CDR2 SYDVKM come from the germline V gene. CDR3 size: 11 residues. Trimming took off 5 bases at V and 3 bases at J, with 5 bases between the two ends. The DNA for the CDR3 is TGTGCCAGCAGTGGCCTCTACGAGCAGTACTTC. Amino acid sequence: CASSGLYEQYF.

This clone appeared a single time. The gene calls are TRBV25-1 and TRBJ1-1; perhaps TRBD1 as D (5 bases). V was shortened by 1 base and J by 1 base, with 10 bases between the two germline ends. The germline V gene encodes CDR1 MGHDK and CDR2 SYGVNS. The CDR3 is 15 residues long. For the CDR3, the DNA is TGTGCCAGCAGTGAATGGAGACAGACGAACACTGAAGCTTTCTTT. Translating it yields CASSEWRQTNTEAFF.

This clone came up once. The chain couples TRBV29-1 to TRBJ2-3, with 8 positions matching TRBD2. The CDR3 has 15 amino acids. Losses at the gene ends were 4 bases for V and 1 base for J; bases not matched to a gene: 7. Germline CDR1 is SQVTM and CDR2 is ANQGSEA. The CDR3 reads CSVGTSTPRTDTQYF. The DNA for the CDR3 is TGCAGCGTTGGGACTAGCACTCCCCGCACAGATACGCAGTATTTT.

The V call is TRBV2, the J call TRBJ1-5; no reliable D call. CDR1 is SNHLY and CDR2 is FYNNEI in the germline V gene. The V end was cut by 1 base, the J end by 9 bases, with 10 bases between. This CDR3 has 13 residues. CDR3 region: CASSEGPTGPQHF. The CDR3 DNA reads TGTGCCAGCAGTGAAGGGCCTACGGGGCCCCAGCATTTT. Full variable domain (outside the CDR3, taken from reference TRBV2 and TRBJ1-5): EPEVTQTPSHQVTQMGQEVILRCVPISNHLYFYWYRQILGQKVEFLVSFYNNEISEKSEIFDDQFSVERPDGSNFTLKIRSTKLEDSAMYFCASSEGPTGPQHFGDGTRLSIL.